What follows are 32 T cell receptor beta chains derived from one specimen sequenced in a study of blood T cells in healthy people across ages. Then a second PCR, running roughly 7 to 12 cycles, was carried out with a sample-barcoded 5' primer and a J-beta primer mix. TCRdb analysed the 5' RACE reads with MiXCR anew, one entry per CDR3 protein. The sample holds 950,000 to 1,200,000 distinct CDR3 sequences, around two fifths seen once. The source material was blood. These receptor sequences come from a young man in good health.

The chain combines TRBV6-5 with TRBJ1-2; D gene unclear. CDR3 length: 15 residues. Trimming shortened V by 0 bases and J by 0 bases, and 8 bases separated the two germline ends. Germline CDR1 and CDR2: MNHEY and SVGAGI. The DNA of the CDR3 is TGTGCCAGCAGTTACTCGGCACGACCTAACTATGGCTACACCTTC. Its translation: CASSYSARPNYGYTF.

The rearrangement links TRBV7-9 to TRBJ2-1, with a weak D call TRBD1 (5 bases). The J call may not be correct, given that the DNA end is closer to TRBJ2-7. Per germline, CDR1 SEHNR and CDR2 FQNEAQ (reference sequence). This CDR3 contains 17 residues. The CDR3 reads CASSLEGHMSSYNEQYF. The CDR3 DNA reads as TGTGCCAGCAGCTTAGAAGGACACATGAGCTCCTACAATGAGCAGTACTTC.

In this sample, this clonotype turned up many times. The chain links TRBV27 to TRBJ1-1; tentative D call: TRBD1 (5 bases). Between the trimmed V and J ends, which lost 6 bases and 1 base, there was a span of 12 bases. The CDR3 is made up of 14 amino acids. CDR1 is MNHEY, CDR2 SMNVEV, per germline (reference sequence). CDR3 coding DNA: TGTGCCAGCAGCTTGGGACGGACGAACACTGAAGCTTTCTTT. Translation: CASSLGRTNTEAFF.

To note about this clonotype: The junction and the germline gene differ at one end; a read error may be behind it. V and J are TRBV20-1 and TRBJ2-2; perhaps TRBD1 as D (7 bases). Germline CDR1 DFQATT, CDR2 SNEGSKA (reference sequence). This CDR3 comprises 11 residues. This CDR3 is CSAPSRGELFF. CDR3 nucleotide sequence: TGCAGTGCCCCATCCAGGGGGGAGTTGTTTTTT.

The chain carries TRBV18 and TRBJ2-3; the D gene is possibly TRBD2 (6 bases). Germline CDR1 KGHSH, CDR2 LQKENI. The CDR3 contains 15 residues. Trimming cost V 6 bases and J 2 bases, with 15 bases left between them. The CDR3 spells CASSRRGGNTDTQYF. CDR3 sequence (DNA): TGTGCCAGCTCCCGGAGGGGCGGTAACACAGATACGCAGTATTTT.

This clonotype was counted at least ten times. The V gene is TRBV12-3 or TRBV12-4, the J gene TRBJ2-1; 9 bases line up with TRBD2. With V trimmed by 6 bases and J by 3 bases, 6 bases remained unmatched. The CDR3 spans 15 residues. DNA of the CDR3: TGTGCCAGCAGCCGGAGCGGGGGGCGCTACAATGAGCAGTTCTTC. Translated, it gives CASSRSGGRYNEQFF.

In this sample, this clonotype turned up a few times. The CDR3 bases are TGTGCCAGCAGCCCCAGCAGGGGGGTATCTAACTATGGCTACACCTTC. This translates into CASSPSRGVSNYGYTF. The V gene is TRBV7-2, the J gene TRBJ1-2, with 7 bases that match TRBD1. In germline, CDR1 is SGHTA, CDR2 FQGNSA. After removal of 5 bases from V and 0 bases from J, the junction contained 9 bases not matched to a gene. The CDR3 contains 16 residues.

The chain recombines TRBV7-2 with TRBJ2-1; 13 bases are a match to TRBD2. The junction had 12 bases not matched to a gene; V was cut back by 5 bases and J by 2 bases. This CDR3 comprises 19 residues. Per germline, CDR1 SGHTA and CDR2 FQGNSA. CDR3: CASSLQTTSGGDTYNEQFF. DNA of the CDR3: TGTGCCAGCAGCCTCCAAACTACTAGCGGGGGGGACACCTACAATGAGCAGTTCTTC.

This clonotype occurred many times. J is TRBJ2-5 and V is TRBV25-1, with TRBD2 as a possible D gene (5 bases). Germline assignment: CDR1 MGHDK and CDR2 SYGVNS. V was clipped by 2 bases and J by 2 bases, with 12 bases between them. This CDR3 has 15 residues. The CDR3 DNA is TGTGCCAGCAGTGAACTCGGAGCGGAGCAAGAGACCCAGTACTTC. Translated, it gives CASSELGAEQETQYF.

The rearrangement links TRBV29-1 to TRBJ1-1; D might be TRBD1 (5 bases). V lost 0 bases to trimming and J lost 1 base, with 15 bases between them. The CDR3 covers 16 residues. Germline lookup yields CDR1 SQVTM and CDR2 ANQGSEA. CDR3 in DNA: TGCAGCGTTGAAGATAGGGCCAGGGCCGGGAACACTGAAGCTTTCTTT. Translating gives CSVEDRARAGNTEAFF.

The V gene is TRBV2, the J gene TRBJ1-2; 10 nucleotides agree with TRBD1. The V and J ends lost 8 bases and 4 bases, in that order; junction bases with no gene match: 4. The V gene's germline CDR1 is SNHLY and CDR2 FYNNEI. This CDR3 is built from 13 residues. The CDR3 spells CASQGQGLYGYTF. In DNA, the CDR3 is TGTGCCAGCCAGGGACAGGGGCTCTATGGCTACACCTTC.

This clonotype was detected a few times. The chain joins TRBV21-1 to TRBJ2-3. TRBV21-1 is recorded as a pseudogene. This CDR3 is built from 17 residues. CDR3 loop: CASSKVPQVASTDTQYF. As DNA, the CDR3 is TGTGCCAGCAGCAAAGTTCCTCAGGTTGCTAGCACAGATACGCAGTATTTT.

This clonotype was detected a few times. This rearrangement joins TRBV12-3 or TRBV12-4 to TRBJ2-4; D could derive from TRBD1 or TRBD2 (6 bases each). Trimming pared 8 bases from V and 6 bases from J, leaving 14 bases between. The CDR3 totals 13 residues. CDR3: CASGGQAINIQYF. CDR3 bases: TGTGCCAGCGGGGGGCAGGCGATAAACATTCAGTACTTC.

The chain links TRBV20-1 to TRBJ1-5; 7 nucleotides match TRBD1. CDR1 is DFQATT, CDR2 SNEGSKA, per germline (reference sequence). The V segment lost 5 bases and the J segment 3 bases; nucleotides outside the gene matches: 10. The CDR3 has 15 amino acids. CDR3 residues: CSASRTGTFNQPQHF. CDR3 DNA: TGCAGTGCTTCTCGGACAGGCACCTTCAATCAGCCCCAGCATTTT.

DNA for the CDR3: TGCAGTGCTCTACGGGACCTTAATGAAAAACTGTTTTTT. Amino acid sequence: CSALRDLNEKLFF. The chain is built from TRBV20-1 and TRBJ1-4; D perhaps matches TRBD1 (5 bases). The CDR3 contains 13 residues. The ends were cut back, 5 bases at V and 4 bases at J, with 11 bases in the middle. Germline V CDR1 and CDR2: DFQATT, SNEGSKA (reference sequence).

The chain couples TRBV6-1 to TRBJ1-1; 7 bases align to TRBD1. The CDR3 covers 13 residues. J lost 3 bases, V lost 10 bases, and 8 bases had no gene match. Germline values: CDR1 MNHNS, CDR2 SASEGT. CDR3 region: CATGMTGYTEAFF. The DNA of the CDR3 is TGTGCCACCGGCATGACAGGGTACACTGAAGCTTTCTTT.

The chain is built from TRBV6-5 and TRBJ1-1; D remains unclear. Trimming removed 6 bases from V and 0 bases from J, with 8 bases in between. The V gene's germline CDR1 is MNHEY and CDR2 SVGAGI. This CDR3 has 13 residues. In DNA form, the CDR3 reads TGTGCCAGCAGGCCAACATTGAACACTGAAGCTTTCTTT. It yields the protein CASRPTLNTEAFF.

The chain employs TRBV7-3 and TRBJ2-1; 7 bases are a match to TRBD1. V was pared by 5 bases and J by 7 bases, with 8 bases of the junction left unmatched. Germline V gene lookup returns CDR1 SGHTA and CDR2 FQGTGA. There are 14 residues in the CDR3. CDR3 DNA: TGTGCCAGCAGCCCAAGGGACAGCCCTAATGAGCAGTTCTTC. It yields the protein CASSPRDSPNEQFF.

This clonotype appeared a single time. At one end, the junction sequence differs from germline, possibly due to a read error. The rearrangement joins TRBV7-2 to TRBJ1-1; 9 nucleotides line up with TRBD1. Germline values: CDR1 SGHTA, CDR2 FQGNSA. CDR3 size: 14 residues. The CDR3 here is CASSQDGDRGRSFF. In nucleotides, the CDR3 is TGCGCCAGCAGCCAAGATGGAGACAGGGGGAGGTCTTTCTTT.

This clonotype was recorded many times. The rearrangement links TRBV20-1 to TRBJ1-2, with D perhaps matching TRBD1 (5 bases). Germline V CDR1 and CDR2: DFQATT, SNEGSKA (reference sequence). The CDR3 runs to 16 residues. Trimming cost V 6 bases and J 3 bases, with 23 bases left between them. The DNA of the CDR3 is TGCAGTGCCCGAGGTGTGGGGACCACTCCATACTATGGCTACACCTTC. Residues: CSARGVGTTPYYGYTF.

The V and J genes are TRBV3-1 and TRBJ2-5; D uncertain. The CDR3 contains 15 residues. V lost 1 base and J lost 1, with 10 bases in between. The germline V gene has CDR1 LGHDT and CDR2 YNNKEL (reference sequence). In DNA, the CDR3 is TGTGCCAGCAGCCAAGCTTCATCCCTCCAAGAGACCCAGTACTTC. Its translation is CASSQASSLQETQYF.

The chain recombines TRBV10-3 with TRBJ1-4; 10 bases line up with TRBD1. Unmatched junction bases numbered 8, after V lost 6 bases and J lost 1 base. Germline V gene lookup returns CDR1 ENHRY and CDR2 SYGVKD. CDR3 size: 17 residues. The CDR3 here is CAIRRDRGRRTNEKLFF. The DNA of the CDR3 is TGTGCCATCAGAAGGGACAGGGGAAGGCGAACTAATGAAAAACTGTTTTTT.

A few counts support this clonotype. The rearrangement links TRBV28 to TRBJ2-2; TRBD1 is a possible D gene (5 bases). V lost 5 bases to trimming and J lost 0 bases, with 10 bases between them. CDR1 is MDHEN, CDR2 SYDVKM, per germline. The CDR3 spans 15 residues. The CDR3 DNA reads TGTGCCAGCAGTCAGGGTTTCGCGAACACCGGGGAGCTGTTTTTT. Translated: CASSQGFANTGELFF.

This clonotype was seen more than once but under ten times. The chain couples TRBV7-2 to TRBJ2-1, with 7 bases that match TRBD2. CDR1 is SGHTA and CDR2 is FQGNSA in the germline V gene. V shed 4 bases, J shed 5 bases, and the junction held 8 bases outside the gene matches. This CDR3 region has 15 residues. The CDR3 here is CASSSGGRQDNEQFF. For the CDR3, the DNA is TGTGCCAGCAGCTCCGGGGGGAGACAAGACAATGAGCAGTTCTTC.

The chain couples TRBV29-1 to TRBJ1-1; D unresolved. The CDR3 contains 13 residues. The ends were cut back, 6 bases at V and 1 base at J, with 12 bases in the middle. Germline CDR1 reads SQVTM; CDR2 reads ANQGSEA. The CDR3 DNA sequence: TGCAGCGTGACCGGCACAGCGAACACTGAAGCTTTCTTT. Encoded protein: CSVTGTANTEAFF.

V is TRBV27 and J is TRBJ1-2; tentatively, D is TRBD1 (6 bases). V gave up 3 bases and J gave up 3 bases, with 17 bases separating them. This CDR3 comprises 16 residues. Germline V gives CDR1 MNHEY, CDR2 SMNVEV (reference sequence). CDR3 in amino acids: CASSFFRGARDYGYTF. CDR3 sequence (DNA): TGTGCCAGCAGTTTCTTCCGGGGGGCGCGGGACTATGGCTACACCTTC.

Many counts were recorded for this clonotype. The J gene is TRBJ1-2, the V gene TRBV12-3 or TRBV12-4, with D unresolved. There are 12 residues in the CDR3. The V gene lost 1 base and the J gene lost 5 bases, with 5 bases spanning the gap. In nucleotides, the CDR3 is TGTGCCAGCAGTTTAGATTGGTATGGCTACACCTTC. Translating gives CASSLDWYGYTF.

This clonotype was found many times. The rearrangement links TRBV11-2 to TRBJ2-3; possibly TRBD2 for D (6 bases). This CDR3 contains 14 residues. The germline V gene encodes CDR1 SGHAT and CDR2 FQNNGV. Trimming removed 5 bases from V and 2 bases from J, with 11 bases in between. This CDR3 reads CASSRRGNTDTQYF. CDR3 bases: TGTGCCAGCAGCCGACGGGGGAACACAGATACGCAGTATTTT.

CDR3 residues: CASSPRTSGGASTDTQYF. The CDR3 DNA is TGTGCCAGCAGCCCCCGGACTAGCGGGGGGGCATCCACAGATACGCAGTATTTT. V and J are TRBV9 and TRBJ2-3, with 15 bases aligning to TRBD2. The CDR3 is 18 residues long. V gave up 4 bases and J gave up 2 bases; unmatched junction bases: 8. Germline lookup yields CDR1 SGDLS and CDR2 YYNGEE. Looking up the rest from reference TRBV9 and TRBJ2-3 gives the full variable domain: DSGVTQTPKHLITATGQRVTLRCSPRSGDLSVYWYQQSLDQGLQFLIQYYNGEERAKGNILERFSAQQFPDLHSELNLSSLELGDSALYFCASSPRTSGGASTDTQYFGPGTRLTVL.

The chain recombines TRBV6-2 or TRBV6-3 with TRBJ1-5; 7 nucleotides align to TRBD1. The V gene end was trimmed by 4 bases and the J gene end by 3 bases; junction bases not matched to a gene: 12. There are 17 residues in the CDR3. Germline CDR1 reads MNHEY; CDR2 reads SVGEGT. CDR3 region: CASSSPGQRNSNQPQHF. CDR3 DNA: TGTGCCAGCAGTTCCCCGGGACAGAGGAATTCCAATCAGCCCCAGCATTTT.

The V call is TRBV6-2 or TRBV6-3, the J call TRBJ2-5; 10 positions match TRBD1. The germline V gene encodes CDR1 MNHEY and CDR2 SVGEGT. The CDR3 runs to 13 residues. Trimming took 5 bases from V and 11 from J; bases not matched to a gene: 8. The CDR3 DNA follows: TGTGCCAGCAGTGACTTAGGGACAGGGGAGCAGTACTTC. It specifies CASSDLGTGEQYF.

The genes are TRBV7-6 and TRBJ2-3, with 9 bases matching TRBD1. Trimming took 5 bases from V and 6 from J; bases not matched to a gene: 6. This CDR3 comprises 14 residues. The germline V gene has CDR1 SGHVS and CDR2 FNYEAQ. CDR3 sequence (DNA): TGTGCCAGCAGCAACCGGGACAGGGTGGATACGCAGTATTTT. Translating it yields CASSNRDRVDTQYF.